Listed below are T cell receptor beta chains from one sample, sequenced in a study of control samples from healthy donors and cancer patients. Sequencing used immunoSEQ multiplex PCR; TCRdb keeps in-frame clones, though not all of them. The sample yields some 120,000 clones, 80% to 95% seen once. Sequenced: blood. The receptors stem from a man younger than 35 in good health. Both conserved end residues are part of each CDR3. The D gene is left open where the match is weak. The size field is filled for only some rows; it gives once, few, many or a size class.

j_gene | d_gene | abundance | v_gene | CDR3aa | CDR3nt
TRBJ2-4 | - | few | TRBV3-1/TRBV3-2 | CASSQVLGGTKNIQYF | TGTGCCAGCAGCCAAGTGCTTGGGGGAACCAAAAACATTCAGTACTTC
TRBJ1-3 | - | few | TRBV3-1/TRBV3-2 | CASSQETRVSSGNTIYF | TGTGCCAGCAGCCAAGAGACGAGGGTTTCCTCTGGAAACACCATATATTTT
TRBJ1-3 | - | - | TRBV7-9 | CATAEAGRAGNTIYF | TGTGCCACCGCCGAGGCAGGTCGAGCTGGAAACACCATATATTTT
TRBJ1-5 | TRBD1 | - | TRBV7-9 | CASSFDRDNQPQHF | TGTGCCAGCAGCTTCGACAGGGATAATCAGCCCCAGCATTTT
TRBJ1-3 | - | - | TRBV7-2 | CASSLGSSGNTIYF | TGTGCCAGCAGCTTAGGTAGCTCTGGAAACACCATATATTTT
TRBJ2-2 | - | - | TRBV24-1 | CATSDPGSGLTGELFF | TGTGCCACCAGTGATCCAGGTTCGGGGCTCACCGGGGAGCTGTTTTTT
TRBJ1-1 | - | medium-sized | TRBV12-3/TRBV12-4 | CASSGDRKAFF | TGTGCCAGCAGCGGCGACAGGAAAGCTTTCTTT
TRBJ2-5 | TRBD1 | - | TRBV5-4 | CASSLGTGIQETQYF | TGTGCCAGCAGCTTGGGGACAGGGATCCAAGAGACCCAGTACTTC
TRBJ2-1 | - | - | TRBV7-3 | CASSPLRGEQFF | TGTGCCAGCAGCCCACTACGGGGCGAGCAGTTCTTC
TRBJ2-7 | - | - | TRBV2 | CASSEASTYEQYF | TGTGCCAGCAGTGAAGCCAGTACCTACGAGCAGTACTTC
TRBJ1-1 | TRBD1 | once | TRBV19 | CASSTGGAADTEAFF | TGTGCCAGTAGTACAGGGGGGGCCGCGGACACTGAAGCTTTCTTT
TRBJ2-1 | TRBD2 | - | TRBV10-2 | CASSGGGPDYNEQFF | TGCGCCAGCAGTGGCGGGGGGCCCGACTACAATGAGCAGTTCTTC
TRBJ2-2 | - | - | TRBV5-1 | CASSSDGHAGELFF | TGCGCCAGCAGCTCGGACGGACATGCCGGGGAGCTGTTTTTT
TRBJ2-2 | - | - | TRBV29-1 | CSVEASGTVNTGELFF | TGCAGCGTTGAAGCGAGCGGGACAGTGAACACCGGGGAGCTGTTTTTT
TRBJ2-1 | - | - | TRBV7-8 | CASRTSSGVYNEQFF | TGTGCCAGCCGCACCTCTTCAGGGGTTTACAATGAGCAGTTCTTC
TRBJ1-2 | - | - | TRBV7-2 | CASSLNALANYGYTF | TGTGCCAGCAGCTTGAACGCGTTAGCTAACTATGGCTACACCTTC
TRBJ1-2 | TRBD1 | - | TRBV2 | CASTTRQGSNYGYTF | TGTGCCAGCACCACTAGACAGGGGTCTAACTATGGCTACACCTTC
TRBJ1-2 | - | - | TRBV11-1 | CASSLAPRTLEGYTF | TGTGCCAGCAGCTTAGCGCCGCGGACGCTTGAAGGCTACACCTTC
TRBJ2-2 | TRBD2 | - | TRBV7-2 | CASSLVAGDTGELFF | TGTGCCAGCAGCCTTGTAGCGGGAGACACCGGGGAGCTGTTTTTT
TRBJ1-3 | - | - | TRBV5-4 | CASSKGVSGNTIYF | TGTGCCAGCTCTAAGGGAGTCTCTGGAAACACCATATATTTT
TRBJ2-3 | - | - | TRBV9 | CASSPPGGGGYGTDTQYF | TGTGCCAGCAGCCCCCCTGGAGGGGGGGGTTATGGTACAGATACGCAGTATTTT
TRBJ1-3 | TRBD1 | - | TRBV7-8 | CASSLGQGTGNTIYF | TGTGCCAGCAGCTTAGGACAGGGAACCGGAAACACCATATATTTT
TRBJ2-2 | - | - | TRBV4-2 | CASSQAAPPTGELFF | TGTGCCAGCAGCCAAGCGGCCCCTCCCACCGGGGAGCTGTTTTTT
TRBJ2-7 | - | few | TRBV28 | CASSLSPAEQYF | TGTGCCAGCAGTTTATCGCCAGCCGAGCAGTACTTC
TRBJ1-6 | - | - | TRBV9 | CASSVAGSYNSPLHF | TGTGCCAGCAGCGTAGCCGGGTCGTATAATTCACCCCTCCACTTT
TRBJ2-1 | TRBD1 | - | TRBV12-3/TRBV12-4 | CASSQGTAHEQFF | TGTGCCAGCAGTCAGGGGACAGCACACGAGCAGTTCTTC
TRBJ1-6 | - | - | TRBV16 | CASSQYGGSGAPLHF | TGTGCCAGCAGCCAATACGGTGGCAGTGGGGCACCCCTCCACTTT
TRBJ1-2 | - | - | TRBV18 | CASSPGRDGYTF | TGTGCCAGCTCACCGGGCAGGGATGGCTACACCTTC
TRBJ1-1 | - | few | TRBV27 | CASSLLLPGHSNWKAFF | TGTGCCAGCAGTTTATTGCTACCGGGACACTCCAATTGGAAAGCTTTCTTT
TRBJ2-5 | - | - | TRBV6-5 | CASSRGSLQETQYF | TGTGCCAGCAGCAGGGGCAGTCTCCAAGAGACCCAGTACTTC
TRBJ2-1 | - | - | TRBV5-4 | CASSFDRSRNEQFF | TGTGCCAGCAGTTTTGACAGGTCACGCAATGAGCAGTTCTTC
TRBJ2-1 | TRBD2 | - | TRBV25-1 | CASSEKPGTSDHNEQFF | TGTGCCAGCAGTGAAAAACCCGGGACTAGCGACCACAATGAGCAGTTCTTC
TRBJ2-1 | TRBD2 | - | TRBV10-3 | CAISELGTSGPRGVNEQFF | TGTGCCATCAGTGAGCTGGGGACTAGCGGGCCCAGAGGGGTAAATGAGCAGTTCTTC
TRBJ2-3 | - | - | TRBV10-3 | CAISESTAWDMGTDTQYF | TGTGCCATCAGTGAGTCCACAGCATGGGATATGGGCACAGATACGCAGTATTTT
TRBJ2-2 | - | - | TRBV15 | CATSGVGRSPWELFF | TGTGCCACCAGCGGGGTGGGACGGTCTCCTTGGGAGCTGTTTTTT
TRBJ1-1 | - | - | TRBV5-1 | CASSLAEEGEAFF | TGCGCCAGCAGCTTGGCCGAGGAGGGTGAAGCTTTCTTT
TRBJ1-2 | - | - | TRBV4-1 | CASSQEGTIHGYTF | TGCGCCAGCAGCCAAGAAGGGACAATCCATGGCTACACCTTC
TRBJ2-2 | TRBD2 | - | TRBV9 | CASSVAGLDNTGELFF | TGTGCCAGCAGCGTAGCGGGACTAGATAACACCGGGGAGCTGTTTTTT
TRBJ1-2 | - | - | TRBV25-1 | CASSVEGYGYTF | TGTGCCAGCAGTGTCGAGGGTTATGGCTACACCTTC
TRBJ1-2 | - | - | TRBV9 | CASREGTFGGYTF | TGTGCCAGCAGAGAGGGGACGTTCGGTGGCTACACCTTC
TRBJ1-4 | - | - | TRBV21-1 | CASSKAPGQPEKLFF | TGTGCCAGCAGCAAAGCTCCGGGACAGCCAGAAAAACTGTTTTTT
TRBJ1-1 | - | - | TRBV2 | CASSEGFTEAFF | TGTGCCAGCAGTGAGGGTTTTACTGAAGCTTTCTTT
TRBJ1-1 | - | - | TRBV2 | CASRRRGNTEAFF | TGTGCCAGCAGGAGGAGGGGGAACACTGAAGCTTTCTTT
TRBJ1-1 | TRBD1 | - | TRBV9 | CASSVATVRDSSNTEAFF | TGTGCCAGCAGCGTAGCTACGGTTCGGGACAGTTCGAACACTGAAGCTTTCTTT
TRBJ2-3 | TRBD2 | - | TRBV7-2 | CASSPDSGRTDTQYF | TGTGCCAGCAGCCCCGATAGCGGGAGGACAGATACGCAGTATTTT
TRBJ2-1 | - | - | TRBV3-1/TRBV3-2 | CASSQVTAERLKGQFF | TGTGCCAGCAGCCAAGTTACCGCGGAGCGGTTAAAGGGGCAGTTCTTC
TRBJ2-1 | - | - | TRBV5-4 | CASSREQSSYNEQFF | TGTGCCAGCAGCCGTGAGCAGAGCTCCTACAATGAGCAGTTCTTC
TRBJ2-2 | - | - | TRBV7-3 | CASSLVTGELFF | TGTGCCAGCAGCTTAGTCACCGGGGAGCTGTTTTTT
TRBJ1-5 | - | few | TRBV7-2 | CASSWGMGGQPQHF | TGTGCCAGCAGCTGGGGGATGGGGGGTCAGCCCCAGCATTTT